These 9 T cell receptor beta chains share one sample of origin, sequenced in a study of blood T cell repertoires in COVID-19. TCRdb keeps only in-frame clones here, not all; method: immunoSEQ multiplex PCR. The repertoire holds some 140,000 clones, with about 79% as singletons. Sequencing was done on a sample of PBMCs or T cells enriched from blood (not recorded which). The receptors here all came from a man in his forties or fifties who had recovered from COVID-19.

The rearrangement uses TRBV19 and TRBJ1-3; 10 bases agree with TRBD1. Trimming took 7 bases from V and 7 from J; bases not matched to a gene: 13. Germline values: CDR1 LNHDA, CDR2 SQIVND (reference sequence). The CDR3 contains 16 residues. Written as DNA, the CDR3 is TGTGCCAGTACTTCTCTTTCTGGGACAGGGGAGAACACCATATATTTT. Translated: CASTSLSGTGENTIYF.

The chain recombines TRBV6-5 with TRBJ1-2, with 8 bases that match TRBD1. Trimming cost V 7 bases and J 7 bases; bases outside gene matches: 14. The germline V gene encodes CDR1 MNHEY and CDR2 SVGAGI. The CDR3 totals 15 residues. This chain's CDR3 is CASISGGGQGAGYTF. CDR3 in DNA: TGTGCCAGCATTTCGGGAGGAGGACAGGGCGCTGGCTACACCTTC.

The V and J genes are TRBV6-1 and TRBJ2-1; 15 nucleotides agree with TRBD2. In germline, CDR1 is MNHNS, CDR2 SASEGT. Germline trimming cut 1 base from V and 5 bases from J; bases unmatched to any gene: 6. The CDR3 is 18 amino acids. The CDR3 DNA reads as TGTGCCAGCAGTGAAGGGACTAGCGGGGGGGCGGAAGACAATGAGCAGTTCTTC. Its protein product is CASSEGTSGGAEDNEQFF.

CDR3 DNA sequence: TGCGCCAGCAGCTTGTACGACAGCGAAAAACTGTTTTTT. This sequence encodes CASSLYDSEKLFF. The chain uses TRBV5-1 and TRBJ1-4; D might be TRBD1 (5 bases). This CDR3 is 13 amino acids long. Germline V lookup: CDR1 SGHRS, CDR2 YFSETQ. Trimming cost V 1 base and J 8 bases, with 9 bases left between them. Looking up the rest from reference TRBV5-1 and TRBJ1-4 gives the full variable domain: KAGVTQTPRYLIKTRGQQVTLSCSPISGHRSVSWYQQTPGQGLQFLFEYFSETQRNKGNFPGRFSGRQFSNSRSEMNVSTLELGDSALYLCASSLYDSEKLFFGSGTQLSVL.

This chain uses TRBV11-2 with TRBJ1-3, with D possibly being TRBD1 (6 bases). CDR1 is SGHAT and CDR2 is FQNNGV in the germline V gene. The V and J ends lost 5 bases and 0 bases respectively, with 14 bases between them. CDR3 size: 16 residues. The CDR3 reads CASSPRGTNSGNTIYF. CDR3 DNA sequence: TGTGCCAGCAGCCCGCGGGGGACAAACTCTGGAAACACCATATATTTT. The full variable domain, its missing parts supplied by reference TRBV11-2 and TRBJ1-3, is EAGVAQSPRYKIIEKRQSVAFWCNPISGHATLYWYQQILGQGPKLLIQFQNNGVVDDSQLPKDRFSAERLKGVDSTLKIQPAKLEDSAVYLCASSPRGTNSGNTIYFGEGSWLTVV.

The chain carries TRBV6-2 or TRBV6-3 and TRBJ2-7; 8 bases align to TRBD2. Germline loops: CDR1 MNHEY, CDR2 SVGEGT. Trimming removed 5 bases from V and 4 bases from J; junction bases left unmatched: 13. This CDR3 is 16 amino acids long. CDR3 sequence (DNA): TGTGCCAGCAGTCGGATAGCGGGGCCTTCGCGTTACGAGCAGTACTTC. Its protein product is CASSRIAGPSRYEQYF.

This clone has more than one count but fewer than ten. V is TRBV7-2 and J is TRBJ1-6; D uncertain. This CDR3 region has 15 residues. Germline CDR1 reads SGHTA; CDR2 reads FQGNSA. Trimming left V 5 bases short and J 7 bases short, with 15 bases between. CDR3 in DNA: TGTGCCAGCAGCCTGGTGCATGGAGGCAATTCACCCCTCCACTTT. This encodes CASSLVHGGNSPLHF.

V usage is TRBV28 and J usage is TRBJ2-3; 9 bases align to TRBD2. There are 15 residues in the CDR3. CDR1 is MDHEN, CDR2 SYDVKM, per germline. The ends lost 5 bases at V and 11 bases at J; junction bases unmatched: 14. The CDR3 loop reads CASSPPGTSQSKQYF. The CDR3 bases are TGTGCCAGCAGTCCGCCGGGGACTAGCCAGTCCAAGCAGTATTTT.

The chain employs TRBV18 and TRBJ1-4; 10 bases line up with TRBD1. Trimming took 3 bases from V and 8 from J; bases not matched to a gene: 15. CDR1 KGHSH and CDR2 LQKENI come from the germline V gene. There are 18 residues in the CDR3. CDR3 loop: CASSPFVPGQGKGEKLFF. For the CDR3, the DNA is TGTGCCAGCTCACCTTTCGTCCCGGGACAGGGGAAAGGGGAAAAACTGTTTTTT.